Presented here are 9 T cell receptor beta chains from one specimen sequenced in a study of graft-versus-host responses after intestinal transplantation. For these TCRs, the target antigens are not known. Clones were sequenced by immunoSEQ multiplex PCR, and TCRdb holds only the in-frame ones, with some missing. The sample includes around 110,000 clones, around 94% seen only once; the top ten take 1.2%. The source was unstimulated CD8+ T cells sorted from spleen or lymph node cells, collected before transplant. The origin of the receptors is a human donor who was the organ donor for an intestinal transplant.

This chain connects TRBV7-9 to TRBJ1-5; TRBD1 aligns across 7 bases. The CDR3 loop spans 15 amino acids. From germline, CDR1 is SEHNR and CDR2 FQNEAQ (reference sequence). After removal of 4 bases from V and 3 bases from J, the junction contained 6 bases not matched to a gene. The DNA of the CDR3 is TGTGCCAGCAGCTCCTCCGGGACAGACAATCAGCCCCAGCATTTT. As protein: CASSSSGTDNQPQHF.

The V call is TRBV19, the J call TRBJ1-4; TRBD1 might be the D (5 bases). The CDR3 is made up of 17 amino acids. V dropped 4 bases and J dropped 8 bases, with 23 bases sitting between them. Germline V gene data show CDR1 as LNHDA and CDR2 as SQIVND (reference sequence). The CDR3 sequence is CASSRTSGLRVWEKLFF. DNA of the CDR3: TGTGCCAGTAGTAGAACATCAGGGCTTCGGGTGTGGGAAAAACTGTTTTTT.

This clone was seen a single time. The chain is built from TRBV23-1 and TRBJ1-4, with D perhaps TRBD1 (6 bases). TRBV23-1 is identified as an open reading frame with a role that is uncertain. Trimming took 6 bases from V and 4 from J, leaving 24 bases between them. The CDR3 sequence is 18 residues long. CDR3: CASSRQGPTGKCNEKLFF. For the CDR3, the DNA is TGCGCCAGCAGCCGCCAGGGGCCCACGGGGAAGTGTAATGAAAAACTGTTTTTT.

This clone has only one observation. CDR3 nucleotides: TGTGCCAGCACCCTGACTAGCGGGGCTTACAATGAGCAGTTCTTC. Protein product: CASTLTSGAYNEQFF. The V and J genes are TRBV27 and TRBJ2-1; TRBD2 aligns across 11 bases. The CDR3 spans 15 residues. From germline, CDR1 is MNHEY and CDR2 SMNVEV (reference sequence). Losses at the gene ends were 7 bases for V and 4 bases for J; bases not matched to a gene: 6.

DNA for the CDR3: TGTGCCAGCAGCCTACCGGGGGAGCAGTACTTC. It yields the protein CASSLPGEQYF. The chain carries TRBV13 and TRBJ2-7, with a possible D match to TRBD2 (5 bases). The CDR3 runs to 11 residues. Germline loops: CDR1 PRHDT, CDR2 FYEKMQ (reference sequence). V dropped 5 bases and J dropped 7 bases, with 9 bases sitting between them. Drawing the rest from reference TRBV13 and TRBJ2-7, the complete variable domain is AAGVIQSPRHLIKEKRETATLKCYPIPRHDTVYWYQQGPGQDPQFLISFYEKMQSDKGSIPDRFSAQQFSDYHSELNMSSLELGDSALYFCASSLPGEQYFGPGTRLTVT.

Here the CDR3 DNA reads TGCGCCAGCAGCCCTACAGCCACAGGGGCCTACGAGCAGTACTTC. Protein product: CASSPTATGAYEQYF. The chain recombines TRBV4-1 with TRBJ2-7, with TRBD1 matching 7 bases. V lost 4 bases, J lost 2 bases, and 8 bases stayed unmatched. Germline values: CDR1 MGHRA, CDR2 YSYEKL. This CDR3 comprises 15 residues.

The chain recombines TRBV6-5 with TRBJ1-5; the D is unclear. V was cut by 5 bases and J by 0 bases, with 5 bases left in between. Germline loops: CDR1 MNHEY, CDR2 SVGAGI. This CDR3 has 13 residues. DNA of the CDR3: TGTGCCAGCAGTCATGGTAGCAATCAGCCCCAGCATTTT. This encodes CASSHGSNQPQHF.

This clone was recorded only once. The V call is TRBV7-9, the J call TRBJ1-5, with 11 bases identical to TRBD1. Germline-derived CDR1 and CDR2 are SEHNR and FQNEAQ (reference sequence). J gave up 2 bases and V 5 bases, and 5 bases lay outside the gene matches. The CDR3 loop spans 16 amino acids. The DNA of the CDR3 is TGTGCCAGCAGCCAGGCGGGACAGGGGGGCAATCAGCCCCAGCATTTT. Protein product: CASSQAGQGGNQPQHF.

The V gene is TRBV6-1, the J gene TRBJ2-7; tentative D call: TRBD1 (6 bases). Germline values: CDR1 MNHNS, CDR2 SASEGT. The CDR3 covers 12 residues. Trimming stripped 8 bases from V and 2 bases from J, with 10 bases between. CDR3 protein: CASGAGAYEQYF. In DNA, the CDR3 is TGTGCCAGCGGGGCAGGGGCCTACGAGCAGTACTTC.